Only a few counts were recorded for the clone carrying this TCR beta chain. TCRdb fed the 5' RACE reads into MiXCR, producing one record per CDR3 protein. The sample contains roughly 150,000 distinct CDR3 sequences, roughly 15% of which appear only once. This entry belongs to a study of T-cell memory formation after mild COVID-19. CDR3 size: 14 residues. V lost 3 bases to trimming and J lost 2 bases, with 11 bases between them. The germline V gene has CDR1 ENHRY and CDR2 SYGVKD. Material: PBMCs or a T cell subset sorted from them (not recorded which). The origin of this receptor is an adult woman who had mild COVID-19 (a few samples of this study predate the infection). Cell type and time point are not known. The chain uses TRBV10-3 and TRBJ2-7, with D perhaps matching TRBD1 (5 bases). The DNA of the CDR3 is TGTGCCATCAGTGACAGGGATCCGACCTACGAGCAGTACTTC. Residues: CAISDRDPTYEQYF.